This T cell receptor (beta chain) was sequenced in a study of cytomegalovirus exposure and HLA in healthy donors. Broader study findings: Several V segments, TRBV6-2 and TRBV6-3 among them, could not be told apart and were dropped. Available immune exposure information was restricted to CMV serostatus only. What a later analysis reportedly showed was that an Asian-associated ancestry cluster had fewer N-insertions than the roughly 670-donor mean. Researchers counted around 180 TCR beta chains as cytomegalovirus-associated.

Vbeta (60) and Jbeta (13) primers were used in the PCR. TCRdb keeps only in-frame clones here, not all; method: immunoSEQ multiplex PCR. The sample has 150,000 to 200,000 clones, roughly four fifths seen once. The CDR3 extends over 16 amino acids. Germline CDR1 is MGHRA and CDR2 is YSYEKL. J was trimmed by 6 bases and V by 4 bases; bases with no gene match: 7. A note on this clone: The antigen remains unidentified.

This sequence joins TRBV4-1 and TRBJ2-3, with TRBD2 matching 13 bases. The sequenced sample was PBMCs. The receptor was isolated from a young woman in good health and CMV-seropositive. This chain's CDR3 is CASSPLLAGGPDTQYF. CDR3 DNA sequence: TGCGCCAGCAGCCCCCTACTAGCGGGGGGGCCGGATACGCAGTATTTT.